This section outlines one T cell receptor (beta chain) sequence together with its context. Its antigen is unidentified. Data came from immunoSEQ multiplex PCR; TCRdb stores just in-frame clones and leaves some out. Here the sample spans around 250,000 clones, more than 75% being singletons. The data originate from a study of Ad26.COV2.S vaccination and SARS-CoV-2 variants. Turning to the study itself: Administration of Ad26.COV2.S was intramuscular, either once or twice 56 days apart.

Study observations and caveats: Possible underestimation of total T cell responses by the TCR breadth and depth analyses was noted. Recipients given vaccine exceeded placebo recipients in spike-specific TCR breadth.

The treatment here: approximately 18 received Ad26.COV2.S at low or high dose, single or two shots; about five received placebo; per-sample allocation not given. Each sample was drawn 63 days after the first injection (of vaccine or placebo). Cohort 1b enrolled adults aged 18-55 years in Boston. The germline gives CDR1 SGHAT, CDR2 FQNNGV. V was trimmed by 0 bases and J by 9 bases, leaving 9 bases between them. The CDR3 sequence is 13 residues long. The V and J genes are TRBV11-2 and TRBJ2-1, with no clear D. The sequence was obtained from a person aged 18-65 years who received the Ad26.COV2.S COVID-19 vaccine or a placebo. Specimen: peripheral blood, collected in a trial of Ad26.COV2.S vaccine versus placebo. The CDR3 bases are TGTGCCAGCAGCTTAGACCGCGTGGGTGAGCAGTTCTTC. It specifies CASSLDRVGEQFF.